A single sample gave rise to the 20 T cell receptor beta chains below, sequenced in a study of T cells after somatic rescue of genetic block. The data were produced by immunoSEQ multiplex PCR, yet TCRdb's version contains in-frame clones alone and is incomplete. The data contain about 15,000 clones, over 60% of them singletons. The material sequenced was peripheral blood mononuclear cells (PBMCs). The receptor set was obtained from a man aged 18 to 30.

CDR3: CASSSPNGRFYEQYF. The CDR3 region has the DNA TGTGCCAGCAGTTCCCCCAACGGACGGTTCTACGAGCAGTACTTC. The chain has TRBV28 and TRBJ2-7; D is uncertain. Trimming left V 4 bases short and J 3 bases short, with 16 bases between. The germline CDR1 and CDR2 sequences are MDHEN and SYDVKM. The CDR3 length is 15 residues.

The chain recombines TRBV6-5 with TRBJ1-2; TRBD1 might be the D (6 bases). The V end was cut by 5 bases, the J end by 6 bases, with 16 bases between. The germline CDR1 and CDR2 sequences are MNHEY and SVGAGI. The CDR3 sequence is 14 residues long. The CDR3 DNA sequence: TGTGCCAGCAGTACGGGGCCAGGGGCCCATGGCTACACCTTC. It translates to CASSTGPGAHGYTF.

The V call is TRBV7-9, the J call TRBJ2-5; D is uncertain. The germline V and J ends were trimmed by 3 bases and 2 bases, with 10 bases remaining between them. Germline CDR1 is SEHNR and CDR2 is FQNEAQ (reference sequence). This CDR3 spans 14 amino acids. The CDR3 coding sequence is TGTGCCAGCAGCTTCATGGCCAGACAAGAGACCCAGTACTTC. Encoded protein: CASSFMARQETQYF.

The CDR3 here is CASSEDGLSNQPQHF. Written as DNA, the CDR3 is TGTGCCAGCAGTGAGGACGGTTTAAGCAATCAGCCCCAGCATTTT. This chain links TRBV6-4 with TRBJ1-5; D gene ambiguous. Germline V gene sequence: CDR1 MRHNA, CDR2 SNTAGT. The CDR3 loop spans 15 amino acids. Between the trimmed V and J ends, which lost 3 bases and 1 base, there was a span of 10 bases.

Comment on this clone: The junction and the germline gene differ at one end; a read error may be behind it. This rearrangement joins TRBV7-8 to TRBJ2-7; D gene unclear. This CDR3 spans 15 amino acids. The V gene's germline CDR1 is SGHVS and CDR2 FQNEAQ. The CDR3 coding sequence is TGTACCAGCAGCTTCAGGACCCCAAGCTCCTACGAGCAGTACTTC. It encodes CTSSFRTPSSYEQYF.

The chain links TRBV11-2 to TRBJ2-1; possibly TRBD2 for D (5 bases). This CDR3 has 13 amino acids. Germline V CDR1 and CDR2: SGHAT, FQNNGV. V shed 1 base and J shed 9 bases, with 10 bases lying between them. In nucleotides, the CDR3 is TGTGCCAGCAGCTTAGGAGGGAATAGTGAGCAGTTCTTC. Translation: CASSLGGNSEQFF.

This clone was counted once. The chain carries TRBV5-1 and TRBJ2-1, with 8 positions matching TRBD2. CDR1 and CDR2 (germline): SGHRS, YFSETQ. The CDR3 is 15 residues long. Losses at the gene ends were 2 bases for V and 6 bases for J; bases not matched to a gene: 7. The DNA for the CDR3 is TGCGCCAGCAGCTTATCAGCGGGGGCGGTCAATGAGCAGTTCTTC. It yields the protein CASSLSAGAVNEQFF.

The chain employs TRBV4-2 and TRBJ1-1; possibly TRBD1 for D (5 bases). In germline, CDR1 is LGHNA, CDR2 YNFKEQ. This CDR3 has 13 residues. V was cut by 0 bases and J by 10 bases, with 12 bases left in between. The CDR3 sequence: CASSQDSAGRAFF. In DNA form, the CDR3 reads TGTGCCAGCAGCCAAGATTCGGCAGGGCGAGCTTTCTTT.

This clone appeared a few times. The chain couples TRBV5-1 to TRBJ1-5; possibly TRBD1 for D (6 bases). The ends were cut back, 2 bases at V and 5 bases at J, with 11 bases in the middle. The CDR3 totals 14 residues. Germline CDR1 and CDR2: SGHRS and YFSETQ. For the CDR3, the DNA is TGCGCCAGCAGCTTACAGGGTCTGGATCAGCCCCAGCATTTT. Protein sequence: CASSLQGLDQPQHF.

By its share, this clone is medium-sized. The V and J genes are TRBV14 and TRBJ2-1, with 9 bases aligning to TRBD2. CDR1 is SGHDN and CDR2 is FVKESK in the germline V gene. The CDR3 loop spans 16 amino acids. V lost 1 base and J lost 7; bases outside the gene matches: 8. The CDR3 sequence is CASSQAFSGSGNEQFF. The CDR3 DNA sequence: TGTGCCAGCAGCCAAGCATTTAGCGGGAGTGGTAATGAGCAGTTCTTC.

The chain combines TRBV7-3 with TRBJ1-6; tentative D call: TRBD1 (5 bases). CDR3 size: 14 residues. The ends were cut back, 5 bases at V and 9 bases at J, with 14 bases in the middle. Germline V gene lookup returns CDR1 SGHTA and CDR2 FQGTGA. The CDR3 DNA is TGTGCCAGCAGCCCCCAGGGTTACGGTTCACCCCTCCACTTT. This gives the protein CASSPQGYGSPLHF. Full variable domain (missing parts from reference TRBV7-3 and TRBJ1-6): GAGVSQTPSNKVTEKGKYVELRCDPISGHTALYWYRQSLGQGPEFLIYFQGTGAADDSGLPNDRFFAVRPEGSVSTLKIQRTERGDSAVYLCASSPQGYGSPLHFGNGTRLTVT.

This sequence joins TRBV10-1 and TRBJ2-1; no reliable D call. Germline CDR1 is WNHNN and CDR2 is SYGVQD (reference sequence). V was clipped by 2 bases and J by 4 bases, with 6 bases between them. This CDR3 has 13 residues. The CDR3 sequence: CASSEGKYNEQFF. The CDR3 bases are TGCGCCAGCAGTGAGGGGAAGTACAATGAGCAGTTCTTC.

The chain links TRBV19 to TRBJ1-2; tentative D call: TRBD1 (5 bases). V was clipped by 3 bases and J by 8 bases, with 16 bases between them. Germline V gene sequence: CDR1 LNHDA, CDR2 SQIVND (reference sequence). The CDR3 extends over 14 amino acids. CDR3 bases: TGTGCCAGTAGTATCGTACGGGGCGGAGGAGGCTACACCTTC. This codes for CASSIVRGGGGYTF.

In its sample, this clone was seen a few times. This chain joins TRBV5-1 and TRBJ2-1; 8 bases line up with TRBD2. J gave up 0 bases and V 2 bases, and 10 bases lay outside the gene matches. Germline lookup yields CDR1 SGHRS and CDR2 YFSETQ. The CDR3 totals 18 residues. The DNA of the CDR3 is TGCGCCAGCAGCTTCGACAGCCTAGCGGGTAGCTCCTACAATGAGCAGTTCTTC. It is translated as CASSFDSLAGSSYNEQFF.

The chain joins TRBV28 to TRBJ2-3, with D possibly TRBD1 on 6 matching bases. The CDR3 length is 14 residues. V lost 5 bases and J 2 bases, leaving 11 bases between the germline ends. Germline CDR1 MDHEN, CDR2 SYDVKM. CDR3 sequence reads: CASSPYRVTDTQYF. In nucleotides, the CDR3 is TGTGCCAGCAGTCCCTACAGGGTCACAGATACGCAGTATTTT.

This chain uses TRBV30 with TRBJ1-4, with D possibly being TRBD1 (6 bases). The germline V and J ends were trimmed by 0 bases and 6 bases, with 11 bases remaining between them. The CDR3 covers 14 residues. Germline V gene lookup returns CDR1 GTSNPN and CDR2 SVGIG (reference sequence). CDR3 protein: CAWSVLRGYEKLFF. In DNA form, the CDR3 reads TGTGCCTGGAGTGTACTCAGGGGTTATGAAAAACTGTTTTTT. Full variable domain (outside the CDR3, taken from reference TRBV30 and TRBJ1-4): SQTIHQWPATLVQPVGSPLSLECTVEGTSNPNLYWYRQAAGRGLQLLFYSVGIGQISSEVPQNLSASRPQDRQFILSSKKLLLSDSGFYLCAWSVLRGYEKLFFGSGTQLSVL.

Here the CDR3 DNA reads TGTGCCAGCAGCAAGGGACAGTGGAATCAGCCCCAGCATTTT. Translated, it gives CASSKGQWNQPQHF. The chain couples TRBV6-5 to TRBJ1-5, with 7 bases matching TRBD1. Germline loops: CDR1 MNHEY, CDR2 SVGAGI. After removal of 6 bases from V and 4 bases from J, the junction contained 6 bases not matched to a gene. The CDR3 spans 14 residues.

This clone was seen a handful of times. The CDR3 loop is CASSSTANTEAFF. The CDR3 region has the DNA TGTGCCAGCAGTTCGACAGCGAACACTGAAGCTTTCTTT. V usage is TRBV28 and J usage is TRBJ1-1; D may be TRBD1 (5 bases). V lost 4 bases, J lost 1 base, and 7 bases lay in between. The CDR3 loop spans 13 amino acids. Looked up from germline, CDR1 is MDHEN and CDR2 is SYDVKM.

This clone appeared many times. This chain links TRBV5-1 with TRBJ1-6, with D uncertain. CDR1 and CDR2 (germline): SGHRS, YFSETQ. This CDR3 region has 15 residues. Between the trimmed V and J ends, which lost 3 bases and 3 bases, there was a span of 10 bases. In DNA, the CDR3 is TGCGCCAGCAGCTGGACTGCCGACTATAATTCACCCCTCCACTTT. Translating it yields CASSWTADYNSPLHF.

This rearrangement joins TRBV21-1 to TRBJ1-3; the D segment call TRBD1 is taken from the table without a DNA check. TRBV21-1 is described as a pseudogene. The CDR3 length is 14 residues. CDR3 region: CASPSMDREDTIYF. The DNA for the CDR3 is TGTGCCAGCCCGTCTATGGACAGGGAGGACACCATATATTTT.